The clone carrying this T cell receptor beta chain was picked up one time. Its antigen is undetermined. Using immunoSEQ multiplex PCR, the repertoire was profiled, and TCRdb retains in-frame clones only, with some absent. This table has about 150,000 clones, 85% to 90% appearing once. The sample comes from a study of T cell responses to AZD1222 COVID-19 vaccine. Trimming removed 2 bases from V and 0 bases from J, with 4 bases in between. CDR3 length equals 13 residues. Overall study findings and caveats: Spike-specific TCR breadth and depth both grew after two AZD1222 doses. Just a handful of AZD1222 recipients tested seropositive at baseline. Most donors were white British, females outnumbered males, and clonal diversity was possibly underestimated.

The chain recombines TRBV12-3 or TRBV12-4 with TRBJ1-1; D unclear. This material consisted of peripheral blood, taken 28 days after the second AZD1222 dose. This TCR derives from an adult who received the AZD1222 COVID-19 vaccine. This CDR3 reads CASSLKLNTEAFF. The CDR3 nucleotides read TGTGCCAGCAGTTTAAAGCTGAACACTGAAGCTTTCTTT.